This TCR beta chain was captured by sequencing in a study of cytomegalovirus exposure and HLA in healthy donors. Study information: Both the 100 to 150 validation repertoires and the 600 to 700 first-cohort repertoires used the same platform, as reported by a later analysis. Study conclusions and caveats: It was found in a later analysis that first-cohort TCR clusters tended to co-occur in the 90 to 150 validation repertoires.

Comments on this clone: As yet, its antigen is unknown.

The CDR3 totals 17 residues. The V segment lost 3 bases and the J segment 1 base; nucleotides outside the gene matches: 11. Germline V gene lookup returns CDR1 SGHRS and CDR2 YFSETQ. The assay was immunoSEQ multiplex PCR, and TCRdb's table has in-frame clones only and misses some. Of some 260,000 clones listed, over 75% are singletons. The sequenced material came from PBMCs. The TCR sequence derives from a man between 18 and 35 years old in good health and CMV-seropositive. V is TRBV5-1 and J is TRBJ1-1; 8 bases align to TRBD1. CDR3 nucleotide sequence: TGCGCCAGCAGCTGGGACAGGTATACTATTTCGAACACTGAAGCTTTCTTT. This codes for CASSWDRYTISNTEAFF.